This TCR beta chain emerged from a study of T cell responses to AZD1222 COVID-19 vaccine. Study-level points and caveats: Spike-specific TCR breadth and depth were elevated following two AZD1222 doses. Every sample of the repertoires postdated the peak T cell response. Baseline seropositives among AZD1222 recipients totaled only six.

CDR1 SGHNT and CDR2 YYREEE come from the germline V gene (reference sequence). V gave up 0 bases and J gave up 1 base; unmatched junction bases: 3. This CDR3 region has 16 residues. Some clones are missing from TCRdb's copy, which holds only in-frame ones; the method was immunoSEQ multiplex PCR. The listing contains 150,000 or so clones. Turning to this clone: The antigen is unknown.

The chain uses TRBV5-4 and TRBJ2-3, with 9 positions matching TRBD2. The sample consisted of peripheral blood. The origin of this receptor is an adult in good health. The CDR3 region has the DNA TGTGCCAGCAGCTTGGTGAGGACTAGCGGCACAGATACGCAGTATTTT. Its translation: CASSLVRTSGTDTQYF.